Here is one T cell receptor (beta chain) with its context. The sample belongs to a study of blood T cell repertoires in COVID-19. Participants spanned ages about 18 to 90 years and resided in some 22 US areas. Self-reported history from a screening survey and questionnaire set each donor's cohort. Sequenced by immunoSEQ multiplex PCR; TCRdb stores in-frame clones only, minus some. The table shows 200,000 to 250,000 clones, with roughly 90% occurring only once. Germline V gene lookup returns CDR1 SGDLS and CDR2 YYNGEE. The CDR3 contains 14 residues. V was clipped by 4 bases and J by 5 bases; unmatched bases: 7.

The V and J genes are TRBV9 and TRBJ2-5, with 8 bases identical to TRBD2. This TCR was recovered from a woman between 45 and 60 years old in a cohort exposed to, infected with or recovered from COVID-19 (not recorded which). The sequenced sample was PBMCs or T cells enriched from blood (not recorded which). The CDR3 DNA sequence: TGTGCCAGCAGCCTCGGGGGGGTAACGGAGACCCAGTACTTC. Translating gives CASSLGGVTETQYF.